This T cell receptor (beta chain) originates from a study of tumor and adjacent non-tumor tissue in lung cancer. Looking at the study overall: The cohort had about a dozen adenocarcinoma, 2 squamous cell and 1 small cell patients. Whole-study results and caveats: Compared with tumor, normal lung showed significantly lower TCR diversity. In normal lung, the top 100 clones were significantly more dominant than in tumor. Higher tumor TCR diversity was associated with shorter survival.

RNA was extracted from bulk tissue without any cell sorting. This non-tumor lung sample came from over 3 cm beyond the tumor edge. Germline lookup yields CDR1 MDHEN and CDR2 SYDVKM. The CDR3 has 14 residues. A remark on this clonotype: No antigen is known for it. The final CDR3 position lacks the conserved phenylalanine or tryptophan, pointing to a likely read error.

Three rounds of nested PCR, following a modified ARM-PCR protocol, produced the TCRbeta library. TCRdb reanalysed the multiplex PCR reads using MiXCR and keeps one entry per CDR3 protein. Here the sample spans roughly 69,000 distinct CDR3 sequences, 76% being singletons. The source is a man aged 55 to 70 with non-small cell lung cancer. The chain couples TRBV28 to TRBJ2-1; TRBD2 matches 7 bases. Material for sequencing was distant non-tumor lung tissue. The CDR3 loop is CASNPSGAYNKQFL. The CDR3 nucleotides are TGTGCCAGCAATCCTAGCGGTGCCTACAATAAGCAGTTCTTA.